This TCR beta chain was obtained from a study of CD8 T cells in ankylosing spondylitis. V was trimmed by 0 bases and J by 6 bases, leaving 12 bases between them. In germline, CDR1 is LGHNA, CDR2 YSLEER. The CDR3 covers 15 residues. General study results and limits: Reactive arthritis synovial fluid and blood previously showed some of these motif variants. Disease-linked clones reportedly showed significant enrichment in matched ankylosing spondylitis synovial fluid. A CD8+ phenotype characterized the disease-linked clones, which were relatively rare in peripheral blood. Seemingly distinctive of ankylosing spondylitis blood was a TCR beta motif formed by eight highly homologous variants.

MiXCR, run by TCRdb on the 5' RACE reads, gives a single entry per CDR3 protein. The sample gives 100,000 to 150,000 distinct CDR3 sequences, approximately 17% of which show up once; approximately 33% is in the top ten. This clonotype has just a few counts. Its antigen is unknown. The sample consisted of blood, either unsorted or a sorted T cell fraction (not recorded which). J is TRBJ1-5 and V is TRBV4-3; D not resolved. The TCR originated in a male donor with ankylosing spondylitis. The CDR3 sequence: CASSQDRRFSQPQHF. The CDR3 DNA sequence: TGCGCCAGCAGCCAAGATCGACGATTCAGTCAGCCCCAGCATTTT.